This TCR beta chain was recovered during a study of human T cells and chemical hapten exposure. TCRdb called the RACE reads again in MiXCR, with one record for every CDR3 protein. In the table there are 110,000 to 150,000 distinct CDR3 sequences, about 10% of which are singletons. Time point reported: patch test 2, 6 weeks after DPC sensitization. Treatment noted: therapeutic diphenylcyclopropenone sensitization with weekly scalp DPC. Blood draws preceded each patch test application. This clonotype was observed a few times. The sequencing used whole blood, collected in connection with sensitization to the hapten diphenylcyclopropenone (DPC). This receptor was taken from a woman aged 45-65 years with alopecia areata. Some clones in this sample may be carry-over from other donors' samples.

CDR3 sequence reads: CATSGSTSGDLEQYF. CDR3 nucleotide sequence: TGTGCCACCAGTGGTTCGACTAGCGGAGACCTCGAGCAGTACTTC. The chain couples TRBV24-1 to TRBJ2-7, with 9 bases identical to TRBD2. CDR1 KGHDR and CDR2 SFDVKD come from the germline V gene. The length of the CDR3 is 15 residues. The junction had 10 bases not matched to a gene; V was cut back by 5 bases and J by 6 bases.